The 6 T cell receptor beta chains in this list originate from one sample, sequenced in a study of T cells after yellow fever vaccination. A single record per CDR3 protein comes from TCRdb applying MiXCR to the 5' RACE reads. The sample yields 400,000 or so distinct CDR3 sequences, approximately 10% seen once. Specimen: PBMCs, collected on the day of the first yellow fever vaccination. These receptors were collected from a man between 18 and 29 years old who received the YFV17D yellow fever vaccine.

The chain links TRBV5-4 to TRBJ2-1; 9 bases are a match to TRBD1. The CDR3 has 16 residues. V dropped 4 bases and J dropped 8; count of bases not matched to a gene: 13. Germline values: CDR1 SGHNT, CDR2 YYREEE (reference sequence). Written as DNA, the CDR3 is TGTGCCAGCAGCGTGGTAGGGGGACAGGGTTCTGATGAGCAGTTCTTC. Its protein is CASSVVGGQGSDEQFF.

This clonotype was detected only a few times. V is TRBV4-1 and J is TRBJ1-3, with unresolved D. There are 16 residues in the CDR3. Trimming removed 4 bases at V and 1 base at J, with 14 bases between. Germline V lookup: CDR1 MGHRA, CDR2 YSYEKL. For the CDR3, the DNA is TGCGCCAGCAGCCGGGAATCGATAGGTTCTGGAAACACCATATATTTT. The encoded protein is CASSRESIGSGNTIYF.

The chain employs TRBV7-9 and TRBJ2-5; D perhaps matches TRBD2 (6 bases). This CDR3 spans 16 amino acids. Germline V gene sequence: CDR1 SEHNR, CDR2 FQNEAQ (reference sequence). The V gene lost 4 bases and the J gene lost 1 base, with 16 bases spanning the gap. The CDR3, as DNA: TGTGCCAGCAGCTACGGGGGTCATGGGGCCCAAGAGACCCAGTACTTC. Translation: CASSYGGHGAQETQYF.

The rearrangement joins TRBV5-1 to TRBJ1-1, with a possible D match to TRBD1 (5 bases). The V end was cut by 4 bases, the J end by 4 bases, with 17 bases between. CDR3 length: 15 amino acids. Looked up from germline, CDR1 is SGHRS and CDR2 is YFSETQ. The CDR3 sequence: CASSKAGYEGTEAFF. The CDR3 bases are TGCGCCAGCAGCAAAGCAGGGTACGAGGGCACTGAAGCTTTCTTT.

The sample holds a few counts of this clonotype. J is TRBJ2-7 and V is TRBV5-1, with D tentatively TRBD1 (6 bases). The CDR3 is made up of 13 amino acids. Between the trimmed V and J ends, which lost 4 bases and 3 bases, there was a span of 11 bases. In germline, CDR1 is SGHRS, CDR2 YFSETQ. The CDR3 bases are TGCGCCAGCAGCCGAACAGGGTTCTACGAGCAGTACTTC. It yields the protein CASSRTGFYEQYF.

The gene calls are TRBV6-2 or TRBV6-3 and TRBJ2-7; 8 nucleotides match TRBD1. Germline V gene lookup returns CDR1 MNHEY and CDR2 SVGEGT. The V gene end was trimmed by 2 bases and the J gene end by 2 bases; junction bases not matched to a gene: 11. The CDR3 is 17 residues long. In DNA form, the CDR3 reads TGTGCCAGCAGTTACCCACTGGACAGGGTCCCAACCTACGAGCAGTACTTC. As protein: CASSYPLDRVPTYEQYF.